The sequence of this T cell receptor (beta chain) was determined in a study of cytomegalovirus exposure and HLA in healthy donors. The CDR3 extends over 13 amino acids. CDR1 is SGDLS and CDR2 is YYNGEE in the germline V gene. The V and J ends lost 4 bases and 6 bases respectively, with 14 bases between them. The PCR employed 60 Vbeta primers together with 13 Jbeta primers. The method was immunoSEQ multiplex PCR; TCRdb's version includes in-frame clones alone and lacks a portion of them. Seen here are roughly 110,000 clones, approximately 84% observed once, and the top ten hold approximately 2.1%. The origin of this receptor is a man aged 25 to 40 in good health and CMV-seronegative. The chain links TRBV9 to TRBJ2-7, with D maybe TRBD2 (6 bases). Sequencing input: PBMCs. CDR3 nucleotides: TGTGCCAGCAGCAGTGGGCTAGCGAGCGAGCAGTACTTC. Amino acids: CASSSGLASEQYF.